The 2 T cell receptor beta chains below come from one sample, sequenced in a study of shared clonotypes between healthy human individuals. Profiling relied on immunoSEQ multiplex PCR, and the TCRdb table lists in-frame clones only, not all of them. The repertoire has approximately 1.4 million clones, nearly 99% of them found once; the top ten carry approximately 0.44%. The sequenced sample consisted of naive CD4+ T cells sorted from blood. The subset here: CD45RA+ positively selected. The receptor source for this set is a man aged 25 to 45 in good health.

This chain uses TRBV19 with TRBJ1-1; possibly TRBD1 for D (6 bases). Germline-derived CDR1 and CDR2 are LNHDA and SQIVND (reference sequence). V lost 6 bases to trimming and J lost 0 bases, with 11 bases between them. The CDR3 runs 14 residues. CDR3 DNA: TGTGCCAGTAGGATACAGGGCTTGAACACTGAAGCTTTCTTT. It codes for CASRIQGLNTEAFF.

The chain has TRBV10-1 and TRBJ2-2, with TRBD1 matching over 9 bases. With V trimmed by 3 bases and J by 4 bases, 0 bases remained unmatched. CDR3 length: 14 amino acids. Germline V gene lookup returns CDR1 WNHNN and CDR2 SYGVQD (reference sequence). CDR3 in DNA: TGCGCCAGCAGTGAACAGGGGGCCACCGGGGAGCTGTTTTTT. Translation: CASSEQGATGELFF.